The following is a T cell receptor beta chain sequence with its context. Germline lookup yields CDR1 DFQATT and CDR2 SNEGSKA (reference sequence). The CDR3 totals 18 residues. After removal of 6 bases from V and 0 bases from J, the junction contained 12 bases not matched to a gene. Healthy Caucasian individuals made up all the donors. The record originates from a study of identical twins. With template switching, a universal primer site was added, and the cDNA carried unique molecular identifiers. TCRdb redid the calling of the 5' RACE reads with MiXCR, one entry per CDR3 protein. The sample consists of about 1.7 million distinct CDR3 sequences, under 35% of them appearing once.

Sequenced sample: cord blood. The receptor comes from a newborn girl in good health. The chain joins TRBV20-1 to TRBJ2-1, with 12 positions matching TRBD2. CDR3: CSALLLLAGGSSYNEQFF. CDR3 coding DNA: TGCAGTGCCCTCTTATTACTAGCGGGAGGAAGCTCCTACAATGAGCAGTTCTTC.